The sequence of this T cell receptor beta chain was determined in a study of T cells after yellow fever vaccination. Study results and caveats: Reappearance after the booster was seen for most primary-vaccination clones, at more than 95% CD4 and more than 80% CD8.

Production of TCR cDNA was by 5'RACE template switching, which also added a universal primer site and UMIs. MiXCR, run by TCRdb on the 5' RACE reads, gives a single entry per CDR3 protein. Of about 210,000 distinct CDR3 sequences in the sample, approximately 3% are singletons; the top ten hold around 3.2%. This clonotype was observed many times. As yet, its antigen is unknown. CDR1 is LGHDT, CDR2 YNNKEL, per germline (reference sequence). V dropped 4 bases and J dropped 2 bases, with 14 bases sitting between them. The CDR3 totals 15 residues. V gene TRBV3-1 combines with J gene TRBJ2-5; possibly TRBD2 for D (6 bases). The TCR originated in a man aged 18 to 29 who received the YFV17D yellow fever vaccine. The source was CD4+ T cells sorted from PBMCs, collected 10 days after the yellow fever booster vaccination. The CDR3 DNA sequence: TGTGCCAGCAGCCCCCTCGGGGCGGGACAAGAGACCCAGTACTTC. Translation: CASSPLGAGQETQYF.